This entry lists 19 T cell receptor beta chains sequenced from one sample in a study of blood T cell repertoires in COVID-19. Sequencing used immunoSEQ multiplex PCR; TCRdb keeps in-frame clones, though not all of them. The sample yields about 64,000 clones, approximately 86% seen once. The sequencing sample was made of peripheral blood. These receptors were taken from a man aged 40-50 years with acute or convalescent COVID-19.

J is TRBJ1-6 and V is TRBV28; 10 bases agree with TRBD1. J gave up 9 bases and V 4 bases, and 9 bases lay outside the gene matches. The CDR3 has 16 residues. CDR1 is MDHEN, CDR2 SYDVKM, per germline. CDR3 region: CASSSGQGVLSSPLHF. The DNA of the CDR3 is TGTGCCAGCAGTTCCGGACAGGGGGTACTGAGTTCACCCCTCCACTTT.

V is TRBV11-3 and J is TRBJ1-6; D is unclear. This CDR3 contains 14 residues. Per the germline V gene, CDR1 is SGHNT and CDR2 is YENEEA. V lost 0 bases to trimming and J lost 9 bases, with 9 bases between them. The chain's CDR3 is CASSLDSTFSPLHF. CDR3 sequence (DNA): TGTGCCAGCAGCTTAGATTCTACCTTTTCACCCCTCCACTTT.

The V call is TRBV7-9, the J call TRBJ1-4; tentatively, D is TRBD1 (6 bases). Per germline, CDR1 SEHNR and CDR2 FQNEAQ (reference sequence). This CDR3 has 14 amino acids. Trimming removed 6 bases at V and 8 bases at J, with 16 bases between. This CDR3 reads CASSSTQGLEKLFF. In nucleotides, the CDR3 is TGTGCCAGCAGTTCTACACAGGGCTTGGAAAAACTGTTTTTT.

The chain has TRBV10-2 and TRBJ1-2; D unresolved. V dropped 3 bases and J dropped 4 bases, with 6 bases sitting between them. The length of the CDR3 is 12 residues. The germline V gene has CDR1 WSHSY and CDR2 SAAADI. The CDR3 DNA is TGCGCCAGCAGTGACGATAGCTATGGCTACACCTTC. Protein: CASSDDSYGYTF.

CDR3 region: CASTEGWENTEAFF. The CDR3 bases are TGTGCCAGTACGGAGGGGTGGGAGAACACTGAAGCTTTCTTT. The rearrangement links TRBV19 to TRBJ1-1; D is perhaps TRBD1 (5 bases). The germline V gene encodes CDR1 LNHDA and CDR2 SQIVND (reference sequence). This CDR3 is built from 14 residues. The V end was cut by 7 bases, the J end by 1 base, with 13 bases between.

The chain links TRBV7-6 to TRBJ2-7, with D perhaps TRBD2 (5 bases). This CDR3 spans 13 amino acids. V shed 5 bases and J shed 3 bases, with 11 bases lying between them. Germline lookup yields CDR1 SGHVS and CDR2 FNYEAQ. CDR3 loop: CASSLTRDYEQYF. The CDR3 region has the DNA TGTGCCAGCAGCCTGACGAGGGACTACGAGCAGTACTTC.

V usage is TRBV11-3 and J usage is TRBJ2-7, with 7 bases that match TRBD1. The V gene's germline CDR1 is SGHNT and CDR2 YENEEA. The CDR3 is 14 residues long. V was pared by 3 bases and J by 0 bases, with 2 bases of the junction left unmatched. CDR3 nucleotides: TGTGCCAGCAGCTTGCAGGGGGACTCCTACGAGCAGTACTTC. The encoded protein is CASSLQGDSYEQYF.

The V call is TRBV9, the J call TRBJ2-3; 15 positions match TRBD2. This CDR3 is 22 amino acids long. Germline values: CDR1 SGDLS, CDR2 YYNGEE. With V trimmed by 2 bases and J by 0 bases, 16 bases remained unmatched. The CDR3 here is CASSVGPGLAGGVPLSTDTQYF. The CDR3 nucleotides read TGTGCCAGCAGCGTTGGCCCTGGACTAGCGGGGGGGGTACCCCTGAGCACAGATACGCAGTATTTT.

V gene TRBV3-1 (or the pseudogene TRBV3-2) combines with J gene TRBJ1-6, with 7 nucleotides matching TRBD1. The germline V gene encodes CDR1 LGHDT and CDR2 YNNKEL (reference sequence). Trimming took 4 bases from V and 8 from J; bases not matched to a gene: 2. The CDR3 length is 13 residues. CDR3 nucleotide sequence: TGTGCCAGCAGCCCCGACAGGGATTCACCCCTCCACTTT. Its protein is CASSPDRDSPLHF.

V gene TRBV11-3 combines with J gene TRBJ2-3; D is unresolved. The CDR3 has 15 residues. V lost 4 bases and J lost 5, with 16 bases in between. Germline V lookup: CDR1 SGHNT, CDR2 YENEEA. CDR3: CASSSARRRGDTQYF. CDR3 sequence (DNA): TGTGCCAGCAGCTCCGCCCGGCGGCGCGGAGATACGCAGTATTTT.

The chain joins TRBV2 to TRBJ1-2, with 9 bases aligning to TRBD1. J was trimmed by 1 base and V by 5 bases; bases with no gene match: 2. Germline assignment: CDR1 SNHLY and CDR2 FYNNEI. The CDR3 length is 14 residues. CDR3 region: CASSRQGGNYGYTF. CDR3 DNA: TGTGCCAGCAGTCGACAGGGGGGTAACTATGGCTACACCTTC.

This sequence joins TRBV30 and TRBJ2-1; 11 nucleotides align to TRBD1. V gave up 3 bases and J gave up 3 bases; unmatched junction bases: 4. The CDR3 covers 15 residues. CDR1 is GTSNPN, CDR2 SVGIG, per germline (reference sequence). CDR3 sequence: CAWSPGTGGYNEQFF. CDR3 DNA sequence: TGTGCCTGGAGCCCCGGGACAGGGGGCTACAATGAGCAGTTCTTC.

The gene calls are TRBV3-1 (or the pseudogene TRBV3-2) and TRBJ1-1; D might be TRBD1 (5 bases). This CDR3 has 13 residues. Trimming removed 1 base at V and 10 bases at J, with 13 bases between. Per the germline V gene, CDR1 is LGHDT and CDR2 is YNNKEL (reference sequence). CDR3 residues: CASSQGGGSRAFF. In nucleotides, the CDR3 is TGTGCCAGCAGCCAAGGGGGGGGATCCCGAGCTTTCTTT.

The chain employs TRBV28 and TRBJ1-2; 9 bases are shared with TRBD1. V was clipped by 6 bases and J by 8 bases; unmatched bases: 13. There are 15 residues in the CDR3. Germline-derived CDR1 and CDR2 are MDHEN and SYDVKM. The CDR3 bases are TGTGCCAGCAGCCCTCCGGGACAGGGACTGGGCGGCTACACCTTC. Protein product: CASSPPGQGLGGYTF.

The chain recombines TRBV2 with TRBJ1-5, with TRBD1 as a possible D gene (5 bases). CDR1 and CDR2 (germline): SNHLY, FYNNEI. The CDR3 runs 18 residues. Trimming removed 4 bases at V and 2 bases at J, with 21 bases between. The DNA of the CDR3 is TGTGCCAGCAGTGGCGGGGCAGGGAGTGGGTACGGCAATCAGCCCCAGCATTTT. Translating gives CASSGGAGSGYGNQPQHF.

The chain uses TRBV6-1 and TRBJ2-2; 8 bases are shared with TRBD2. Germline V gives CDR1 MNHNS, CDR2 SASEGT. This CDR3 region has 14 residues. After removal of 5 bases from V and 8 bases from J, the junction contained 7 bases not matched to a gene. The CDR3 sequence: CASSLAGDTGELFF. The CDR3 bases are TGTGCCAGCAGTCTAGCGGGTGATACGGGGGAGCTGTTTTTT.

V and J are TRBV5-8 and TRBJ1-2; no clear D gene. The length of the CDR3 is 13 residues. The V and J ends lost 4 bases and 4 bases respectively, with 11 bases between them. Germline CDR1 is SGHTS and CDR2 is YDEGEE. The chain's CDR3 is CASSQGRGYGYTF. The CDR3 DNA follows: TGTGCCAGCAGCCAAGGCCGGGGCTATGGCTACACCTTC.

V usage is TRBV7-2 and J usage is TRBJ1-2; D is perhaps TRBD1 (5 bases). CDR1 SGHTA and CDR2 FQGNSA come from the germline V gene. V was shortened by 5 bases and J by 5 bases, with 18 bases between the two germline ends. CDR3 size: 15 residues. The CDR3, as DNA: TGTGCCAGCAGCGCCCGCAGTGTGGGACTGTATGGCTACACCTTC. Encoded protein: CASSARSVGLYGYTF.

V gene TRBV2 combines with J gene TRBJ1-6; TRBD1 agrees at 8 bases. CDR3 size: 18 residues. V was pared by 6 bases and J by 10 bases, with 20 bases of the junction left unmatched. Germline CDR1 SNHLY, CDR2 FYNNEI. CDR3 loop: CASRPRLRDRPHISPLHF. CDR3 DNA sequence: TGTGCCAGCAGGCCACGCCTACGGGACAGGCCACACATATCACCCCTCCACTTT.